These 13 T cell receptor beta chains share one sample of origin, sequenced in a study of shared clonotypes between healthy human individuals. It was CD45RO-negative cells, positively selected for CCR7, that made up naive CD8 cells, with terminally differentiated effector memory CD45RA+ cells excluded. Some clones are missing from TCRdb's copy, which holds only in-frame ones; the method was immunoSEQ multiplex PCR. The profile covers nearly 2 million clones, with roughly 94% appearing a single time and 0.9% to 1.5% taken by the ten largest. Sequenced material: naive CD8+ T cells sorted from blood. These receptors all stem from a man between 18 and 29 years old in good health.

This clone was observed a single time. The chain employs TRBV28 and TRBJ2-7, with TRBD1 identical over 9 bases. With 5 bases clipped from V and 6 bases from J, the junction kept 8 bases outside the gene matches. From germline, CDR1 is MDHEN and CDR2 SYDVKM. The CDR3 loop spans 14 amino acids. CDR3 loop: CASSMTGGGGEQYF. CDR3 coding DNA: TGTGCCAGCAGTATGACAGGGGGGGGAGGCGAGCAGTACTTC.

As concerns this clone: Other DNA sequences in the same sample also yield this CDR3. The chain is built from TRBV28 and TRBJ2-5; 11 bases match TRBD2. Trimming removed 6 bases from V and 5 bases from J; junction bases left unmatched: 5. There are 14 residues in the CDR3. Germline values: CDR1 MDHEN, CDR2 SYDVKM. The CDR3 is CASSLAGGQETQYF. For the CDR3, the DNA is TGTGCCAGCAGCCTAGCGGGAGGACAGGAGACCCAGTACTTC.

This sequence joins TRBV11-2 and TRBJ2-2; weak D call: TRBD2 (6 bases). This CDR3 comprises 14 residues. Germline CDR1 is SGHAT and CDR2 is FQNNGV. V was clipped by 3 bases and J by 11 bases, with 16 bases between them. The CDR3 region has the DNA TGTGCCAGCAGCTTGGGCGGGATTATTCAAGAGCTGTTTTTT. It translates to CASSLGGIIQELFF.

V usage is TRBV18 and J usage is TRBJ1-1, with 9 bases lining up with TRBD1. Germline assignment: CDR1 KGHSH and CDR2 LQKENI. The CDR3 is made up of 16 amino acids. The ends lost 3 bases at V and 4 bases at J; junction bases unmatched: 9. The CDR3 reads CASSPSPGQGSTEAFF. CDR3 sequence (DNA): TGTGCCAGCTCACCCTCTCCCGGACAGGGGAGCACTGAAGCTTTCTTT.

The DNA for the CDR3 is TGTGCCAGTAGTATCTGGACAGGGGCCGACGAGCAGTACTTC. Encoded protein: CASSIWTGADEQYF. J is TRBJ2-7 and V is TRBV19, with 9 bases fitting TRBD1. Looked up from germline, CDR1 is LNHDA and CDR2 is SQIVND (reference sequence). The CDR3 runs 14 residues. V lost 3 bases and J lost 5; bases outside the gene matches: 5.

The chain has TRBV9 and TRBJ1-6; D possibly corresponds to TRBD1 (6 bases). Germline-derived CDR1 and CDR2 are SGDLS and YYNGEE. The CDR3 spans 17 residues. Trimming removed 3 bases from V and 6 bases from J, with 19 bases in between. The CDR3 here is CASSGQENNLINSPLHF. The CDR3 DNA follows: TGTGCCAGCAGCGGACAGGAGAATAATTTGATTAATTCACCCCTCCACTTT.

The CDR3 DNA sequence: TGTGCCAGCAGTTTTCTCCAGGGCGGCAATCAGCCCCAGCATTTT. Protein product: CASSFLQGGNQPQHF. The gene calls are TRBV28 and TRBJ1-5; possibly TRBD1 for D (5 bases). With 3 bases removed from V and 2 bases from J, the gap between germline ends came to 11 bases. This CDR3 spans 15 amino acids. The germline CDR1 and CDR2 sequences are MDHEN and SYDVKM.

The chain employs TRBV7-9 and TRBJ2-1, with 10 nucleotides matching TRBD2. CDR1 and CDR2 (germline): SEHNR, FQNEAQ (reference sequence). J was trimmed by 0 bases and V by 4 bases; bases with no gene match: 6. The CDR3 covers 17 residues. The CDR3, as DNA: TGTGCCAGCAGCTATCATGGACTAGCGGACTCCTACAATGAGCAGTTCTTC. Protein sequence: CASSYHGLADSYNEQFF. Drawing the rest from reference TRBV7-9 and TRBJ2-1, the complete variable domain is DTGVSQNPRHKITKRGQNVTFRCDPISEHNRLYWYRQTLGQGPEFLTYFQNEAQLEKSRLLSDRFSAERPKGSFSTLEIQRTEQGDSAMYLCASSYHGLADSYNEQFFGPGTRLTVL.

This clone appeared a few times. The CDR3 bases are TGTGCCAGCAGTTTAGCGCGGAACACTGAAGCTTTCTTT. The encoded protein is CASSLARNTEAFF. The genes are TRBV28 and TRBJ1-1; D gene unclear. The germline V gene has CDR1 MDHEN and CDR2 SYDVKM. Trimming took off 2 bases at V and 1 base at J, with 5 bases between the two ends. The CDR3 has 13 amino acids.

The CDR3, as DNA: TGTGCCAGTATGGGGGGAATTTCGAACACTGAAGCTTTCTTT. Amino acid sequence: CASMGGISNTEAFF. The chain is built from TRBV19 and TRBJ1-1, with a weak D call TRBD1 (5 bases). Between the trimmed V and J ends, which lost 7 bases and 1 base, there was a span of 13 bases. Germline V gives CDR1 LNHDA, CDR2 SQIVND (reference sequence). The CDR3 is made up of 14 amino acids.

A word on this clone: This could be a read error, since a much larger clone is one nucleotide away. Other DNA sequences of this sample code for an identical CDR3. The rearrangement joins TRBV27 to TRBJ2-7; TRBD1 matches at 12 bases. Germline loops: CDR1 MNHEY, CDR2 SMNVEV (reference sequence). The CDR3 spans 17 residues. CDR3 sequence reads: CASSQIGGQGASYEQYF. The DNA for the CDR3 is TGTGCTAGCAGTCAAATTGGGGGACAGGGGGCTTCCTACGAGCAGTACTTC.

This clone was seen a handful of times. This CDR3 is CASSDQRTTPNTGELFF. CDR3 sequence (DNA): TGTGCCAGCAGCGACCAAAGGACTACCCCGAACACCGGGGAGCTGTTTTTT. This chain uses TRBV9 with TRBJ2-2, with D maybe TRBD2 (6 bases). The CDR3 is 17 amino acids. The V gene's germline CDR1 is SGDLS and CDR2 YYNGEE. V lost 3 bases to trimming and J lost 0 bases, with 15 bases between them.

Concerning this clone itself: Other DNA sequences in this sample translate to the same CDR3. V gene TRBV7-2 combines with J gene TRBJ2-3; D not certain. This CDR3 has 14 residues. The V end was cut by 1 base, the J end by 0 bases, with 5 bases between. The germline CDR1 and CDR2 sequences are SGHTA and FQGNSA. CDR3 region: CASSLVGSTDTQYF. CDR3 nucleotide sequence: TGTGCCAGCAGCTTAGTAGGCAGCACAGATACGCAGTATTTT.